The rows below give T cell receptor beta chains drawn from one sample of a study of ipilimumab plus nivolumab after autologous stem cell transplantation. Profiling relied on immunoSEQ multiplex PCR, and the TCRdb table lists in-frame clones only, not all of them. Among about 15,000 clones, roughly 70% were seen once, and the ten largest hold about a fifth. Sequencing used PBMCs, obtained in a trial of ipilimumab plus nivolumab as post-transplant consolidation. The origin of the receptors is a male donor with diffuse large B-cell lymphoma. Each CDR3 is given with its conserved first and last residue. D genes are given only for firm matches. A row's size may be missing; if present it is once, few, many or a size class.

j_gene: TRBJ2-3
d_gene: TRBD2
abundance: .
v_gene: TRBV30
CDR3aa: CAWSESSGRAGTQYF
CDR3nt: TGTGCCTGGAGCGAATCTAGCGGGAGGGCCGGTACGCAGTATTTT

j_gene: TRBJ2-2
d_gene: TRBD1
abundance: .
v_gene: TRBV11-3
CDR3aa: CASSLGGDRDTGELFF
CDR3nt: TGTGCCAGCAGCTTAGGCGGTGACAGGGACACCGGGGAGCTGTTTTTT

j_gene: TRBJ1-1
d_gene: .
abundance: few
v_gene: TRBV11-3
CDR3aa: CASSLGPGDTEAFF
CDR3nt: TGTGCCAGCAGCTTAGGTCCGGGGGACACTGAAGCTTTCTTT

j_gene: TRBJ2-5
d_gene: .
abundance: .
v_gene: TRBV11-3
CDR3aa: CASSLGGAQYF
CDR3nt: TGTGCCAGCAGCTTAGGCGGGGCCCAGTACTTC

j_gene: TRBJ2-5
d_gene: TRBD2
abundance: .
v_gene: TRBV5-4
CDR3aa: CASSRPGGGQETQYF
CDR3nt: TGTGCCAGCAGCCGCCCGGGGGGGGGCCAAGAGACCCAGTACTTC

j_gene: TRBJ2-5
d_gene: .
abundance: hyperexpanded
v_gene: TRBV9
CDR3aa: CASSLWTAPEETQYF
CDR3nt: TGTGCCAGCAGCCTGTGGACAGCCCCGGAGGAGACCCAGTACTTC

j_gene: TRBJ2-1
d_gene: .
abundance: once
v_gene: TRBV9
CDR3aa: CASSARLAYNEQFF
CDR3nt: TGTGCCAGCAGCGCAAGACTAGCCTACAATGAGCAGTTCTTC

j_gene: TRBJ2-7
d_gene: .
abundance: .
v_gene: TRBV18
CDR3aa: CASSPRPQDSYEQYF
CDR3nt: TGTGCCAGCTCACCAAGGCCCCAAGACTCCTACGAGCAGTACTTC

j_gene: TRBJ2-3
d_gene: .
abundance: .
v_gene: TRBV9
CDR3aa: CASSYGDGSTQYF
CDR3nt: TGTGCCAGCAGCTACGGGGATGGGAGTACGCAGTATTTT

j_gene: TRBJ2-1
d_gene: TRBD1
abundance: .
v_gene: TRBV5-1
CDR3aa: CASSLPGQASDEQFF
CDR3nt: TGCGCCAGCAGCTTACCGGGACAGGCTTCCGATGAGCAGTTCTTC

j_gene: TRBJ2-7
d_gene: .
abundance: .
v_gene: TRBV2
CDR3aa: CASSEFQGPYEQYF
CDR3nt: TGTGCCAGCAGTGAGTTCCAGGGGCCCTACGAGCAGTACTTC

j_gene: TRBJ2-1
d_gene: .
abundance: .
v_gene: TRBV5-1
CDR3aa: CASRLDTYNEQFF
CDR3nt: TGCGCCAGCAGGCTAGACACTTACAATGAGCAGTTCTTC

j_gene: TRBJ2-1
d_gene: .
abundance: many
v_gene: TRBV2
CDR3aa: CASSERRGSYNEQFF
CDR3nt: TGTGCCAGCAGTGAAAGGCGGGGCTCCTACAATGAGCAGTTCTTC

j_gene: TRBJ2-1
d_gene: .
abundance: .
v_gene: TRBV5-1
CDR3aa: CASSTDSSSYNEQFF
CDR3nt: TGCGCCAGCAGCACCGACTCGAGCTCCTACAATGAGCAGTTCTTC

j_gene: TRBJ2-1
d_gene: .
abundance: few
v_gene: TRBV5-1
CDR3aa: CASSLELPYNEQFF
CDR3nt: TGCGCCAGCAGCTTGGAACTTCCCTACAATGAGCAGTTCTTC

j_gene: TRBJ2-1
d_gene: .
abundance: many
v_gene: TRBV11-2
CDR3aa: CASSLSIDEQFF
CDR3nt: TGTGCCAGCAGCCTCAGTATAGATGAGCAGTTCTTC

j_gene: TRBJ2-5
d_gene: .
abundance: .
v_gene: TRBV7-6
CDR3aa: CASSLALRYREGETQYF
CDR3nt: TGTGCCAGCAGCTTAGCGCTAAGGTACAGGGAGGGAGAGACCCAGTACTTC

j_gene: TRBJ2-1
d_gene: TRBD2
abundance: .
v_gene: TRBV5-4
CDR3aa: CASTGWGGSLDEQFF
CDR3nt: TGTGCCAGCACCGGGTGGGGCGGGAGTCTAGATGAGCAGTTCTTC

j_gene: TRBJ1-2
d_gene: .
abundance: .
v_gene: TRBV19
CDR3aa: CASTLIGFDYGYTF
CDR3nt: TGTGCCAGTACCCTAATAGGGTTCGACTATGGCTACACCTTC

j_gene: TRBJ2-3
d_gene: .
abundance: .
v_gene: TRBV2
CDR3aa: CASSDGSGPSTDTQYF
CDR3nt: TGTGCCAGCAGTGACGGTTCAGGGCCTAGCACAGATACGCAGTATTTT

j_gene: TRBJ2-3
d_gene: TRBD2
abundance: .
v_gene: TRBV5-1
CDR3aa: CASRPTTSGGAGTDTQYF
CDR3nt: TGCGCCAGCAGGCCGACGACTAGCGGGGGGGCCGGCACAGATACGCAGTATTTT

j_gene: TRBJ2-1
d_gene: .
abundance: .
v_gene: TRBV13
CDR3aa: CASSLERYNEQFF
CDR3nt: TGTGCCAGCAGCTTGGAGAGATACAATGAGCAGTTCTTC

j_gene: TRBJ2-7
d_gene: TRBD2
abundance: .
v_gene: TRBV4-1
CDR3aa: CASSQAGRGAYEQYF
CDR3nt: TGCGCCAGCAGCCAAGCAGGACGGGGGGCCTACGAGCAGTACTTC

j_gene: TRBJ2-3
d_gene: TRBD2
abundance: .
v_gene: TRBV20-1
CDR3aa: CSALLAGGQYF
CDR3nt: TGCAGTGCACTACTAGCGGGAGGGCAGTATTTT

j_gene: TRBJ1-3
d_gene: .
abundance: .
v_gene: TRBV4-1
CDR3aa: CASSQIGGTSGNTIYF
CDR3nt: TGCGCCAGCAGCCAAATTGGGGGCACCTCTGGAAACACCATATATTTT

j_gene: TRBJ2-7
d_gene: .
abundance: .
v_gene: TRBV29-1
CDR3aa: CSVERQGHYEQYF
CDR3nt: TGCAGCGTTGAACGGCAGGGTCACTACGAGCAGTACTTC

j_gene: TRBJ1-2
d_gene: .
abundance: .
v_gene: TRBV29-1
CDR3aa: CSVERDYYGYTF
CDR3nt: TGCAGCGTTGAAAGGGATTACTATGGCTACACCTTC

j_gene: TRBJ2-5
d_gene: .
abundance: .
v_gene: TRBV19
CDR3aa: CASGRTSQETQYF
CDR3nt: TGTGCCAGTGGCAGGACCTCACAAGAGACCCAGTACTTC

j_gene: TRBJ2-7
d_gene: .
abundance: .
v_gene: TRBV27
CDR3aa: CASGPPGDPYEQYF
CDR3nt: TGTGCCAGCGGTCCCCCGGGGGACCCCTACGAGCAGTACTTC

j_gene: TRBJ2-1
d_gene: TRBD1
abundance: .
v_gene: TRBV11-1
CDR3aa: CASSLFPGQGVSEQFF
CDR3nt: TGTGCCAGCAGCCTGTTTCCGGGACAGGGAGTTAGTGAGCAGTTCTTC

j_gene: TRBJ2-1
d_gene: .
abundance: .
v_gene: TRBV5-1
CDR3aa: CASSPDRYEQFF
CDR3nt: TGCGCCAGCAGCCCGGACAGATATGAGCAGTTCTTC

j_gene: TRBJ1-1
d_gene: .
abundance: .
v_gene: TRBV7-8
CDR3aa: CASSLTVNTEAFF
CDR3nt: TGTGCCAGCAGCTTGACAGTGAACACTGAAGCTTTCTTT